One and the same sample provided the 5 T cell receptor beta chains below, sequenced in a study of early T cells in non-severe SARS-CoV-2 infection. Each CDR3 protein is one row after TCRdb ran MiXCR on the 5' RACE reads. The sample contains tens of thousands of distinct CDR3 sequences, roughly 5.3% of which appear only once. The specimen sequenced was whole blood. The receptors stem from an adult who was a healthcare worker with PCR-confirmed SARS-CoV-2 infection or an uninfected control (not recorded which).

This clonotype was seen at least ten times. This chain uses TRBV6-6 with TRBJ2-1; TRBD2 matches 9 bases. CDR3 length: 16 amino acids. The germline V gene encodes CDR1 MNHNY and CDR2 SVGAGI (reference sequence). Germline trimming cut 2 bases from V and 6 bases from J; bases unmatched to any gene: 8. CDR3 protein: CASSYRVGTSTNEQFF. CDR3 nucleotide sequence: TGTGCCAGCAGTTACCGAGTAGGGACTAGCACCAATGAGCAGTTCTTC.

This clonotype appeared many times. The chain employs TRBV5-1 and TRBJ1-3, with unresolved D. CDR1 is SGHRS and CDR2 is YFSETQ in the germline V gene. This CDR3 spans 13 amino acids. V was shortened by 0 bases and J by 7 bases, with 8 bases between the two germline ends. The CDR3 region is CASSLEQTNTIYF. The DNA for the CDR3 is TGCGCCAGCAGCTTGGAACAGACTAACACCATATATTTT. Using reference TRBV5-1 and TRBJ1-3 for the parts outside the CDR3, the full variable domain is KAGVTQTPRYLIKTRGQQVTLSCSPISGHRSVSWYQQTPGQGLQFLFEYFSETQRNKGNFPGRFSGRQFSNSRSEMNVSTLELGDSALYLCASSLEQTNTIYFGEGSWLTVV.

This clonotype showed up many times. The V gene is TRBV9, the J gene TRBJ2-2; D might be TRBD2 (5 bases). The V end was cut by 5 bases, the J end by 8 bases, with 16 bases between. Germline-derived CDR1 and CDR2 are SGDLS and YYNGEE. This CDR3 comprises 14 residues. The CDR3: CASREEGLVGELFF. In DNA, the CDR3 is TGTGCCAGCAGAGAAGAGGGCCTGGTGGGGGAGCTGTTTTTT.

This clonotype has at least ten counts. The chain couples TRBV7-3 to TRBJ1-5; TRBD1 aligns across 7 bases. J gave up 0 bases and V 5 bases, and 1 base lay outside the gene matches. The CDR3 consists of 14 residues. The germline gives CDR1 SGHTA, CDR2 FQGTGA. The CDR3 protein is CASSRDSSNQPQHF. In DNA, the CDR3 is TGTGCCAGCAGCAGGGACAGTAGCAATCAGCCCCAGCATTTT.

This clonotype was counted only a few times. The rearrangement uses TRBV29-1 and TRBJ1-1; D is unclear. The CDR3 spans 10 residues. V gave up 3 bases and J gave up 5 bases, with 4 bases separating them. Germline V gene data show CDR1 as SQVTM and CDR2 as ANQGSEA. The CDR3 DNA reads as TGCAGCGTTGACCGGACTGAAGCTTTCTTT. Its translation is CSVDRTEAFF.